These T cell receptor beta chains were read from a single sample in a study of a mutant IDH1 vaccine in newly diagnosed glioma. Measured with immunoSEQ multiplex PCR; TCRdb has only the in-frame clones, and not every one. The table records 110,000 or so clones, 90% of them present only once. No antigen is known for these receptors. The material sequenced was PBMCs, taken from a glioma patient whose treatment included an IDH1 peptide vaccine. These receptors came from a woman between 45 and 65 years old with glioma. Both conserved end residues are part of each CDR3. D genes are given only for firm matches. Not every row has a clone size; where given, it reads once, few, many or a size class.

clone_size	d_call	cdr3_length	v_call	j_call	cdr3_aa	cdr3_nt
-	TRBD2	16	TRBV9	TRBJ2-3	CASSVMTSGRTDTQYF	TGTGCCAGCAGCGTCATGACTAGCGGGAGAACAGATACGCAGTATTTT
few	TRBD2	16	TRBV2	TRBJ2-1	CASGATRTSGRGEQFF	TGTGCCAGCGGGGCTACGCGTACTAGCGGGAGGGGTGAGCAGTTCTTC
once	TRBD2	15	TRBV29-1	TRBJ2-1	CSVPTSGRVYNEQFF	TGCAGCGTCCCGACTAGCGGGAGGGTCTACAATGAGCAGTTCTTC
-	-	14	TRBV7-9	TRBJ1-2	CASRQGGGNYGYTF	TGTGCCAGCAGACAAGGGGGTGGGAACTATGGCTACACCTTC
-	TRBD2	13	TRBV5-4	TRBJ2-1	CASRSSGNYEQFF	TGTGCCAGCAGATCTAGCGGGAACTATGAGCAGTTCTTC
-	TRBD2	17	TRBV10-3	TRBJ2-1	CAISDSGLAVTNNEQFF	TGTGCCATCAGTGATTCGGGACTAGCGGTTACCAACAATGAGCAGTTCTTC
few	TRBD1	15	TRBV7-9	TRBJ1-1	CASSSWDREITEAFF	TGTGCCAGCAGCTCCTGGGACAGGGAGATTACTGAAGCTTTCTTT
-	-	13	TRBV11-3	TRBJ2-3	CASSLGERDTQYF	TGTGCCAGCAGCTTAGGGGAGAGAGATACGCAGTATTTT
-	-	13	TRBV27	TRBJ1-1	CASSLSGGGEAFF	TGTGCCAGCAGTTTATCGGGGGGTGGTGAAGCTTTCTTT
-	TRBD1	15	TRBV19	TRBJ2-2	CASRAGQGSAGELFF	TGTGCCAGTAGAGCGGGACAGGGGTCTGCCGGGGAGCTGTTTTTT
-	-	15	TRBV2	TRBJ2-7	CASSEGLALIYEQYF	TGTGCCAGCAGTGAAGGTCTAGCGTTAATCTACGAGCAGTACTTC
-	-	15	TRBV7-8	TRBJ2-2	CASSRVRGAVGELFF	TGTGCCAGCAGCCGCGTGAGGGGGGCTGTCGGGGAGCTGTTTTTT
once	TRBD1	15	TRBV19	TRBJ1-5	CASSPGQGSNQPQHF	TGTGCCAGTAGCCCGGGACAGGGTAGCAATCAGCCCCAGCATTTT
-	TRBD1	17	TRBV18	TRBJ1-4	CASSPGQGAFRREKLFF	TGTGCCAGCTCACCGGGACAGGGGGCATTTCGGCGGGAAAAACTGTTTTTT
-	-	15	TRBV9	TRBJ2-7	CASSVVADSLYEQYF	TGTGCCAGCAGCGTAGTGGCGGACTCCCTCTACGAGCAGTACTTC
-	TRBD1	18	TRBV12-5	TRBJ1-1	CASGLDRKPGQGNTEAFF	TGTGCTAGTGGTTTGGATCGTAAACCGGGACAGGGGAACACTGAAGCTTTCTTT
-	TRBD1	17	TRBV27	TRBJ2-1	CASSFLPGQGAKNEQFF	TGTGCCAGCAGTTTCCTCCCGGGACAGGGGGCAAAGAATGAGCAGTTCTTC
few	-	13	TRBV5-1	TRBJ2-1	CASSPSSYNEQFF	TGCGCCAGCAGCCCTAGCTCCTACAATGAGCAGTTCTTC
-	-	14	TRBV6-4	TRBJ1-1	CASQKEEASTEAFF	TGTGCCAGTCAGAAAGAGGAGGCCAGCACTGAAGCTTTCTTT
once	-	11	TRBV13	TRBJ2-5	CASSFQETQYF	TGTGCCAGCAGCTTTCAAGAGACCCAGTACTTC
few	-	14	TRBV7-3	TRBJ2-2	CASSTGSPTGELFF	TGTGCCAGCAGCACAGGGAGTCCCACCGGGGAGCTGTTTTTT
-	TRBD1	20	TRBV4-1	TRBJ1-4	CASSQSPGQRRRATNEKLFF	TGCGCCAGCAGCCAATCCCCGGGACAGCGTAGGCGGGCAACTAATGAAAAACTGTTTTTT
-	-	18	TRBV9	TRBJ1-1	CASSVEGRPGALNTEAFF	TGTGCCAGCAGCGTAGAGGGGCGGCCAGGGGCCCTGAACACTGAAGCTTTCTTT
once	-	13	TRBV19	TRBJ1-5	CATAVWAYQPQHF	TGTGCCACGGCCGTTTGGGCATATCAGCCCCAGCATTTT
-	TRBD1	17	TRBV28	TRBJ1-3	CASSDIQGQGRGNTIYF	TGTGCCAGCAGTGATATCCAAGGACAGGGCCGTGGAAACACCATATATTTT
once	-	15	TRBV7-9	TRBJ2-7	CASRSVGTTSYEQYF	TGTGCCAGCAGGTCCGTGGGGACAACGTCCTACGAGCAGTACTTC
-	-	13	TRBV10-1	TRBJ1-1	CASSEGRWTEAFF	TGCGCCAGCAGTGAAGGGCGATGGACTGAAGCTTTCTTT
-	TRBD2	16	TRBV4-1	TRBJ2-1	CASSRSTSGERNEQFF	TGCGCCAGCAGCCGTTCAACTAGCGGGGAAAGGAATGAGCAGTTCTTC
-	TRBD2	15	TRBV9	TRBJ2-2	CASSVEGGRVGELFF	TGTGCCAGCAGCGTAGAAGGTGGGAGGGTGGGGGAGCTGTTTTTT
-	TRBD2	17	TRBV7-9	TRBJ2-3	CASSSGGLAVFTDTQYF	TGTGCCAGCAGCTCCGGGGGACTAGCGGTCTTCACAGATACGCAGTATTTT
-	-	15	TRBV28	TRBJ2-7	CASSSSRVGSYEQYF	TGTGCCAGCAGTTCATCCAGGGTAGGCTCCTACGAGCAGTACTTC
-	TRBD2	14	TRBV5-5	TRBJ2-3	CASSPRTSADTQYF	TGTGCCAGCAGCCCGAGGACTAGCGCAGATACGCAGTATTTT
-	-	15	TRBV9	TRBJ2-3	CASSVGQTGADTQYF	TGTGCCAGCAGCGTTGGCCAAACGGGTGCAGATACGCAGTATTTT
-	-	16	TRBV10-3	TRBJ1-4	CAISDILGLKGGKLFF	TGTGCCATCAGTGATATTCTCGGACTCAAGGGTGGAAAACTGTTTTTT
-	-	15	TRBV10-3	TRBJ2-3	CAISRGTLRTDTQYF	TGTGCCATCAGCCGAGGGACTCTGCGCACAGATACGCAGTATTTT
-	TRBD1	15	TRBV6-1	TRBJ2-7	CASSEAPGQHYEQYF	TGTGCCAGCAGTGAAGCTCCGGGACAGCACTACGAGCAGTACTTC
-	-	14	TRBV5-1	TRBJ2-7	CASSLAATSYEQYF	TGCGCCAGCAGCTTGGCCGCAACTAGCTACGAGCAGTACTTC
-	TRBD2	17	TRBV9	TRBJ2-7	CASSVGEAGGRTYEQYF	TGTGCCAGCAGCGTAGGGGAGGCGGGAGGGCGGACCTACGAGCAGTACTTC
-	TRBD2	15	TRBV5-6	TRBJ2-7	CASSLGVAGVYEQYF	TGTGCCAGCAGCTTGGGGGTAGCGGGTGTTTACGAGCAGTACTTC
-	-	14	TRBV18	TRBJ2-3	CASSPIAATDTQYF	TGTGCCAGCTCACCTATTGCCGCCACAGATACGCAGTATTTT
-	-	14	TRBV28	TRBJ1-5	CASSLRLIFQPQHF	TGTGCCAGCAGTTTACGACTAATTTTCCAGCCCCAGCATTTT
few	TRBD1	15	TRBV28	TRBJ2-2	CASSPMRTGAGELFF	TGTGCCAGCAGCCCTATGCGGACAGGGGCCGGGGAGCTGTTTTTT
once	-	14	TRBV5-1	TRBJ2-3	CASSLEPGGDTQYF	TGCGCCAGCAGCTTGGAGCCAGGGGGGGATACGCAGTATTTT
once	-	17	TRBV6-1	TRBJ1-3	CASSDRTFRRTGNTIYF	TGTGCCAGCAGTGATAGGACATTCCGGAGGACTGGAAACACCATATATTTT
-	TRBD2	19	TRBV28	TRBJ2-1	CASSLWASPLAGAYNEQFF	TGTGCCAGCAGTTTATGGGCCTCCCCCCTAGCGGGAGCCTACAATGAGCAGTTCTTC
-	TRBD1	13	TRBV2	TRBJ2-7	CASSGTGGTEQYF	TGTGCCAGCAGCGGGACAGGGGGCACCGAGCAGTACTTC
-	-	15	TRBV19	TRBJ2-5	CASSSLSGPVETQYF	TGTGCCAGTAGCAGTCTTAGCGGCCCTGTTGAGACCCAGTACTTC
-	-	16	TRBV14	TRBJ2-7	CASSQDTTVNYYEQYF	TGTGCCAGCAGCCAAGATACGACAGTAAATTACTACGAGCAGTACTTC
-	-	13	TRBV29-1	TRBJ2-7	CSPWDFYSYEQYF	TGCAGCCCCTGGGACTTTTATTCCTACGAGCAGTACTTC
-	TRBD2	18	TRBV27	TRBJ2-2	CASTLAGAGVRNTGELFF	TGTGCCAGCACCCTAGCCGGCGCGGGAGTGAGGAACACCGGGGAGCTGTTTTTT
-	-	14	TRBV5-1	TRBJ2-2	CASSLDYGTGELFF	TGCGCCAGCAGCTTGGATTACGGCACCGGGGAGCTGTTTTTT
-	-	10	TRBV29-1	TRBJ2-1	CSPWGAEQFF	TGCAGCCCTTGGGGGGCTGAGCAGTTCTTC
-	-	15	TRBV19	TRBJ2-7	CASSVRSGLNDEQYF	TGTGCCAGTAGTGTCCGTTCTGGGCTTAACGACGAGCAGTACTTC
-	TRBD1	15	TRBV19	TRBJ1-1	CASSPDRGLNTEAFF	TGTGCCAGTAGTCCGGACAGGGGCCTGAACACTGAAGCTTTCTTT
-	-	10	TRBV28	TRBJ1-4	CASRNEKLFF	TGTGCCAGCAGAAATGAAAAACTGTTTTTT
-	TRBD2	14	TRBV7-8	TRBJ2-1	CASSLSGSFDEQFF	TGTGCCAGCAGCCTCAGCGGGAGCTTCGATGAGCAGTTCTTC
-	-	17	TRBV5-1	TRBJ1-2	CASSTSGDGGHNYGYTF	TGCGCCAGCAGCACCTCAGGGGACGGCGGGCATAACTATGGCTACACCTTC
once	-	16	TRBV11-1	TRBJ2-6	CASSLVGGSGANVLTF	TGTGCCAGCAGCTTAGTAGGAGGTTCCGGGGCCAACGTCCTGACTTTC
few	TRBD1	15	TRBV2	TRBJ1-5	CASRMDRGGSQPQHF	TGTGCCAGCAGGATGGACAGGGGTGGGAGTCAGCCCCAGCATTTT